This TCR beta chain was captured in a study of blood T cell repertoires in COVID-19. Sequencing was performed with immunoSEQ multiplex PCR; in TCRdb, only in-frame clones are kept and a portion is missing. The table includes approximately 260,000 clones, roughly three quarters detected once. The junction had 0 bases not matched to a gene; V was cut back by 4 bases and J by 4 bases. Germline-derived CDR1 and CDR2 are SEHNR and FQNEAQ (reference sequence). The CDR3 length is 12 residues. The receptor was derived from a woman between 40 and 55 years old with active or convalescent COVID-19. This chain connects TRBV7-9 to TRBJ1-2, with 7 bases aligning to TRBD1. Sequencing was done on a sample of peripheral blood. The CDR3 DNA sequence: TGTGCCAGCAGCTCAGGGGGCTATGGCTACACCTTC. Amino acids: CASSSGGYGYTF.